These T cell receptor beta chains were read from a single sample in a study of T cells in Graves' hyperthyroidism and ophthalmopathy. TCRdb reanalysed the multiplex PCR reads using MiXCR and keeps one entry per CDR3 protein. The data contain about 290,000 distinct CDR3 sequences, 10% to 15% of them seen just once; the ten biggest clones take up almost 8%. The sample taken for sequencing was blood. All receptors come from a woman in her 30s with Graves' hyperthyroidism that later progressed to Graves' ophthalmopathy. Both conserved end residues are part of each CDR3. The order of the fields is V gene, D gene, J gene, clone size, CDR3 protein, CDR3 DNA. D genes are given only for firm matches. Size is omitted from some rows. Given values are once, few, many or a class for expanded clones.

v_gene: TRBV29-1; d_gene: .; j_gene: TRBJ2-7; abundance: many; CDR3aa: CSVRELNYEQYF; CDR3nt: TGCAGCGTACGGGAACTCAACTACGAGCAGTACTTC
v_gene: TRBV29-1; d_gene: TRBD2; j_gene: TRBJ2-1; abundance: .; CDR3aa: CSVLLAGVENEQFF; CDR3nt: TGCAGCGTACTCCTAGCGGGAGTCGAGAATGAGCAGTTCTTC
v_gene: TRBV10-2; d_gene: .; j_gene: TRBJ2-7; abundance: .; CDR3aa: CASSGAENYEQYF; CDR3nt: TGCGCCAGCAGCGGGGCAGAGAATTACGAGCAGTACTTC
v_gene: TRBV2; d_gene: TRBD1; j_gene: TRBJ1-2; abundance: many; CDR3aa: CASSAPGTGVNSNYGYTF; CDR3nt: TGTGCCAGCAGTGCCCCGGGGACAGGGGTGAACTCTAACTATGGCTACACCTTC
v_gene: TRBV3-1; d_gene: .; j_gene: TRBJ2-3; abundance: many; CDR3aa: CASSQDMAQSTDTQYF; CDR3nt: TGTGCCAGCAGCCAAGATATGGCGCAGAGCACAGATACGCAGTATTTT
v_gene: TRBV7-2; d_gene: TRBD1; j_gene: TRBJ2-7; abundance: many; CDR3aa: CASSLVGDSPYEQYF; CDR3nt: TGTGCCAGCAGCTTAGTTGGGGACAGTCCATACGAGCAGTACTTC
v_gene: TRBV7-9; d_gene: TRBD1; j_gene: TRBJ2-7; abundance: many; CDR3aa: CASSDGDSLYYEQYF; CDR3nt: TGTGCCAGCAGCGACGGGGACAGCCTTTACTACGAGCAGTACTTC
v_gene: TRBV5-6; d_gene: .; j_gene: TRBJ2-7; abundance: .; CDR3aa: CASSKRDSYEQYF; CDR3nt: TGTGCCAGCAGCAAAAGGGACTCCTACGAGCAGTACTTC
v_gene: TRBV18; d_gene: .; j_gene: TRBJ1-2; abundance: .; CDR3aa: CASSPGAEGPYGYTF; CDR3nt: TGTGCCAGCTCACCAGGAGCCGAAGGCCCCTATGGCTACACCTTC
v_gene: TRBV2; d_gene: .; j_gene: TRBJ2-3; abundance: many; CDR3aa: CASSSPSRTDTQYF; CDR3nt: TGTGCCAGCAGTTCTCCTAGTCGCACAGATACGCAGTATTTT
v_gene: TRBV28; d_gene: .; j_gene: TRBJ2-7; abundance: many; CDR3aa: CASSPPQTYEQYF; CDR3nt: TGTGCCAGCAGTCCACCCCAGACCTACGAGCAGTACTTC